This record concerns one TCR beta chain sequence. No antigen is known for it. The approximately 120-subject validation cohort, separate from the 666-subject first cohort, included the donors. The protocol was immunoSEQ multiplex PCR, while the TCRdb copy is restricted to in-frame clones and leaves out a portion. The sample holds about 160,000 clones, roughly 95% seen once. This entry belongs to a study of cytomegalovirus exposure and HLA in healthy donors. Study-wide context: It was reported in a later analysis that the roughly 120 validation repertoires used the same platform as the roughly 670 first-cohort repertoires. Study-wide results and limits: Cytomegalovirus-associated TCR beta chains were listed, numbering 150 to 200.

CDR1 LGHNA and CDR2 YNFKEQ come from the germline V gene. V shed 2 bases and J 3 bases; nucleotides not matched to a gene: 12. The CDR3 length is 18 residues. The chain carries TRBV4-2 and TRBJ2-3; TRBD2 aligns across 9 bases. The sequence was collected from a woman between 18 and 30 years old in good health and CMV-seronegative. Specimen: PBMCs. The DNA of the CDR3 is TGTGCCAGCAGCCAAAGTGGGGCGGGGACTAGCTGGACAGATACGCAGTATTTT. As protein: CASSQSGAGTSWTDTQYF.